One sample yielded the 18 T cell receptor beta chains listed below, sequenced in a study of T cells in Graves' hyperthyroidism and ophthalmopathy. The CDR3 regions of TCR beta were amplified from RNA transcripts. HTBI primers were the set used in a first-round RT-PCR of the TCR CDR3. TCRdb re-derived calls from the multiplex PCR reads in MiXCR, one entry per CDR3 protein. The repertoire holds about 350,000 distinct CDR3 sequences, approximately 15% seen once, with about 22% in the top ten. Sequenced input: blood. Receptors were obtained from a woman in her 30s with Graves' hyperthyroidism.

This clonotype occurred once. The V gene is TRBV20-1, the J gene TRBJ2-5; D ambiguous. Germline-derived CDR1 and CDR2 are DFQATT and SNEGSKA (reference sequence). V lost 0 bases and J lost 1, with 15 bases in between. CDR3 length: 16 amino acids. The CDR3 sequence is CSARDLRDLGQETQYF. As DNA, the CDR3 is TGCAGTGCTAGAGATCTCCGAGACCTAGGCCAAGAGACCCAGTACTTC.

The CDR3 DNA sequence: TGTGCCAGCAGTTCCCGTTCCGGGCCAAGAAGGGGCAATGAGCAGTTCTTC. Translated, it gives CASSSRSGPRRGNEQFF. The chain employs TRBV6-7 and TRBJ2-1; weak D call: TRBD1 (5 bases). TRBV6-7 is noted as an ORF with a role that remains uncertain. The CDR3 is 17 residues long. V was trimmed by 4 bases and J by 6 bases, leaving 22 bases between them.

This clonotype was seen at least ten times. The CDR3 region has the DNA TGTGCCAGCAGTTCTACTAGCGGGAGTCGGGGAGAGACCCAGTACTTC. Translation: CASSSTSGSRGETQYF. This rearrangement joins TRBV28 to TRBJ2-5; TRBD2 matches at 11 bases. Germline V gene sequence: CDR1 MDHEN, CDR2 SYDVKM. V was pared by 4 bases and J by 4 bases, with 8 bases of the junction left unmatched. The CDR3 is made up of 16 amino acids.

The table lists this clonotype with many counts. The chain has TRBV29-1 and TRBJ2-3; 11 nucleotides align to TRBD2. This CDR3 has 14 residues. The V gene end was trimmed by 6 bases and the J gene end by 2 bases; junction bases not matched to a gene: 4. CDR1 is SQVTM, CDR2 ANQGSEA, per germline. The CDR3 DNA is TGCAGCGTGCGACTAGCGGGGAACACAGATACGCAGTATTTT. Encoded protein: CSVRLAGNTDTQYF.

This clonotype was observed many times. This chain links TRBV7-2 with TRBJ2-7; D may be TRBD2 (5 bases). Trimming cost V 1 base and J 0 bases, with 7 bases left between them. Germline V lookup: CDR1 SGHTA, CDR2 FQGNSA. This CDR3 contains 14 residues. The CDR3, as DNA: TGTGCCAGCAGCTTAGGGGGAGTCTCCTACGAGCAGTACTTC. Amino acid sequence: CASSLGGVSYEQYF.

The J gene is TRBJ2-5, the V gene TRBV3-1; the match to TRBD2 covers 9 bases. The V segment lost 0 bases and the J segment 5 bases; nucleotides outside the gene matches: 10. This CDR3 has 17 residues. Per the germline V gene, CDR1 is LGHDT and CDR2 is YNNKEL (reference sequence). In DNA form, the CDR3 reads TGTGCCAGCAGCCAAGAAGGTAGCGGGAGCGGTGGCGAGACCCAGTACTTC. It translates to CASSQEGSGSGGETQYF.

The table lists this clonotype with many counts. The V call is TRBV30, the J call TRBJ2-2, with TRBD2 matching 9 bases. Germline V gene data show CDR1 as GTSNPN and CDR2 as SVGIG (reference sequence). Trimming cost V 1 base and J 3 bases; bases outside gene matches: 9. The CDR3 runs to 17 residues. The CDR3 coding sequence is TGTGCCTGGAGTGCCCCGCGGGAGGGCCTAGACACCGGGGAGCTGTTTTTT. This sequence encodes CAWSAPREGLDTGELFF.

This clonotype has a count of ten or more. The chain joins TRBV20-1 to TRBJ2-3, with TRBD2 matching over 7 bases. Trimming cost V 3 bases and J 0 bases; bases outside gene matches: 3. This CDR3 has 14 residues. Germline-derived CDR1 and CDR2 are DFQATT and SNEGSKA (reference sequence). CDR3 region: CSASGRSSTDTQYF. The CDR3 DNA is TGCAGTGCTAGCGGGAGGTCTAGCACAGATACGCAGTATTTT.

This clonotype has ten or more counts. The chain's CDR3 is CSASGGTGFYEQYF. The CDR3 DNA sequence: TGCAGTGCTAGTGGGGGGACAGGGTTCTACGAGCAGTACTTC. The chain carries TRBV20-1 and TRBJ2-7, with TRBD1 matching 9 bases. The germline V gene has CDR1 DFQATT and CDR2 SNEGSKA (reference sequence). The V gene end was trimmed by 3 bases and the J gene end by 3 bases; junction bases not matched to a gene: 6. The CDR3 length is 14 residues.

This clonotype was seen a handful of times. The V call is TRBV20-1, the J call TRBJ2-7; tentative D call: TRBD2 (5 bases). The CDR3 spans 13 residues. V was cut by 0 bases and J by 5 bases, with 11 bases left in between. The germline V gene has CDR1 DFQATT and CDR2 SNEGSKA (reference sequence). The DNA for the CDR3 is TGCAGTGCTAGAGATGGAGGAACCCACGAGCAGTACTTC. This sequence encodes CSARDGGTHEQYF.

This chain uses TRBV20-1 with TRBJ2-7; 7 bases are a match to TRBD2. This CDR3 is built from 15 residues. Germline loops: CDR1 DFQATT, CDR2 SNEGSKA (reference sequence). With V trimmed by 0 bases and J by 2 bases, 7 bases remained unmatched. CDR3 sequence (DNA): TGCAGTGCTAGAGAGGATCAGCGGGGAGCCTACGAGCAGTACTTC. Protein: CSAREDQRGAYEQYF.

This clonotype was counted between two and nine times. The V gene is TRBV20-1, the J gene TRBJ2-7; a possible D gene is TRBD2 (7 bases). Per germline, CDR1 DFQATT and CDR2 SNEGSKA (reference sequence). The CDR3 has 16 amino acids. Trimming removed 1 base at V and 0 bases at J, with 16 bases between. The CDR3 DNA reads TGCAGTGCTAGAGGGGGGGGCCTGCAGAGCTCCTACGAGCAGTACTTC. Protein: CSARGGGLQSSYEQYF.

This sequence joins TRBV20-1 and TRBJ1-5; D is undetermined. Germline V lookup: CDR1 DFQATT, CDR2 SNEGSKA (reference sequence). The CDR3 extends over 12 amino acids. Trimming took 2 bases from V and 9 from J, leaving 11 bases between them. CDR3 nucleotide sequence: TGCAGTGCTAGAAGAAGGGATCGGCCCCAGCATTTT. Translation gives CSARRRDRPQHF.

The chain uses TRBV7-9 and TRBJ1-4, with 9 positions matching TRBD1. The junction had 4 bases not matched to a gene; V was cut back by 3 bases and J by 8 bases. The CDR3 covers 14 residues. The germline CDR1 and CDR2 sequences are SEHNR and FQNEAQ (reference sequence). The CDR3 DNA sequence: TGTGCCAGCAGCTTTGACAGGGGGATGGAAAAACTGTTTTTT. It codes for CASSFDRGMEKLFF.

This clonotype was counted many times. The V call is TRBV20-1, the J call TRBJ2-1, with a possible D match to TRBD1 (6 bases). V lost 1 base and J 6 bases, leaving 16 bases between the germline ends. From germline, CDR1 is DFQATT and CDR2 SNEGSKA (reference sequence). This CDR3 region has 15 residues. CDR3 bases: TGCAGTGCTAGAGTCTGGACAGCAAAAGCCAATGAGCAGTTCTTC. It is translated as CSARVWTAKANEQFF.

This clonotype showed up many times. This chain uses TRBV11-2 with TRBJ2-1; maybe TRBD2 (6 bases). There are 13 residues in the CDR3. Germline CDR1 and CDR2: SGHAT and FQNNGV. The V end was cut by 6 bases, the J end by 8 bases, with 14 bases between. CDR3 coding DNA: TGTGCCAGCAGTTGGACTATGGCGGATGAGCAGTTCTTC. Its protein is CASSWTMADEQFF. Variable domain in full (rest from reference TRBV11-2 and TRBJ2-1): EAGVAQSPRYKIIEKRQSVAFWCNPISGHATLYWYQQILGQGPKLLIQFQNNGVVDDSQLPKDRFSAERLKGVDSTLKIQPAKLEDSAVYLCASSWTMADEQFFGPGTRLTVL.

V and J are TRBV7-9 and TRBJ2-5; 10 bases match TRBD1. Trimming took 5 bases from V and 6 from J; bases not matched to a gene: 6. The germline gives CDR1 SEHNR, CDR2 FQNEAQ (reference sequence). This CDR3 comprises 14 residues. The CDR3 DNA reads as TGTGCCAGCAGCCCTCGGGACAGGGGAAAGACCCAGTACTTC. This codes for CASSPRDRGKTQYF.

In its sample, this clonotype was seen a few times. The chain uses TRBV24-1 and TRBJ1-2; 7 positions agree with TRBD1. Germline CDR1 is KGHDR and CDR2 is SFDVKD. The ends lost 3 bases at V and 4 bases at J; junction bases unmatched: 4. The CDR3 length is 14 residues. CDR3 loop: CATSDRDSRYGYTF. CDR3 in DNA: TGTGCCACCAGTGATCGGGACAGTCGCTATGGCTACACCTTC.